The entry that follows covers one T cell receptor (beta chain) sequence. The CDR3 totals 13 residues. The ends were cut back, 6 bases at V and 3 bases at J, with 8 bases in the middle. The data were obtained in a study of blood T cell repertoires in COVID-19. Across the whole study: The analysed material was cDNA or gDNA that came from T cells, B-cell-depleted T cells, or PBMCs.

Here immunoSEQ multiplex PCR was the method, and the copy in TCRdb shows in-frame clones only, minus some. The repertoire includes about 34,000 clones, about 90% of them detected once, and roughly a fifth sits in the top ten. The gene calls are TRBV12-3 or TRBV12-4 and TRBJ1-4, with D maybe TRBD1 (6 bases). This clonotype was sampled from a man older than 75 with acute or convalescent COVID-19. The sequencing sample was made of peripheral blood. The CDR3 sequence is CASRQGANEKLFF. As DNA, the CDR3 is TGTGCCAGCAGACAGGGAGCTAATGAAAAACTGTTTTTT.